The clone carrying this T cell receptor (beta chain) was observed a handful of times. The target antigen is unknown. The sample comes from a study of T-cell memory formation after mild COVID-19. General observations from the study: For second-wave clones that peaked at day 37, SARS-CoV-2 specificity went unverified.

This CDR3 is built from 13 residues. Germline CDR1 and CDR2: MNHEY and SVGAGI. Trimming pared 7 bases from V and 2 bases from J, leaving 12 bases between. Each CDR3 protein gets one entry after TCRdb re-called the 5' RACE reads with MiXCR. In the table there are 90,000 to 120,000 distinct CDR3 sequences, roughly 14% of which are singletons. This sequence joins TRBV6-5 and TRBJ2-7, with D tentatively TRBD1 or TRBD2 (6 bases each). This receptor was obtained from a man aged 18 to 30 who had mild COVID-19 (a few samples of this study predate the infection). Cell type and time point are not known. Sample: PBMCs or a T cell subset sorted from them (not recorded which). The CDR3 protein is CASTPGATYEQYF. The CDR3, as DNA: TGTGCCAGCACCCCGGGGGCCACCTACGAGCAGTACTTC.